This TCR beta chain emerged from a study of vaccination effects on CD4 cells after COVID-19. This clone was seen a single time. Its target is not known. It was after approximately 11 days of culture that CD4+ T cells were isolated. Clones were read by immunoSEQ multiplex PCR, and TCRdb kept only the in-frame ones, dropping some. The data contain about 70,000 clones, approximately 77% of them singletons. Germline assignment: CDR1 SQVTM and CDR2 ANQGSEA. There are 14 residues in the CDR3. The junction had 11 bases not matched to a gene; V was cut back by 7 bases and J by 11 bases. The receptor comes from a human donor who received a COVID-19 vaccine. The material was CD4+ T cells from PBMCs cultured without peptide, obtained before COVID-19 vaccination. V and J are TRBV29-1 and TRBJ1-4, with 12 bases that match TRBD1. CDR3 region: CSATGTGGDGKLFF. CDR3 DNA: TGCAGCGCCACTGGGACAGGGGGCGATGGGAAACTGTTTTTT.